The TCR beta chain described here comes from a study of shared clonotypes between healthy human individuals. Regarding the study as a whole: Non-shared clonotypes were found to have lower generation probabilities than the clonotypes that were shared by all four of the sorted-subset donors.

In regard to this clone: Antigen unknown.

The donor cohort consisted entirely of Caucasian adults residing in Nashville, Tennessee. The assay ran at deep level. Generated by immunoSEQ multiplex PCR, the TCRdb table keeps only in-frame clones and is missing some. The repertoire has 700,000 or so clones, roughly 70% of them found once; the top ten carry about 1.8%. Per the germline V gene, CDR1 is MNHEY and CDR2 is SVGAGI. Trimming took 0 bases from V and 1 from J; bases not matched to a gene: 3. The CDR3 loop spans 16 amino acids. Input material: memory CD4+ T cells sorted from blood. The subset was: CD45RA-negative fraction. The chain employs TRBV6-5 and TRBJ2-1; TRBD2 matches 7 bases. The source of this sequence is a woman under 40 in good health. The CDR3 sequence is CASSYSHGGSYNEQFF. CDR3 bases: TGTGCCAGCAGTTACTCCCACGGGGGGTCCTACAATGAGCAGTTCTTC.